The clone carrying this T cell receptor (beta chain) was picked up many times. The data derive from a study of T-cell reconstitution after alpha-beta-depleted transplantation in children. Preparing the TCRbeta library involved the use of unique molecular identifiers. TCRdb analysed the PCR reads with MiXCR anew, one entry per CDR3 protein. Here the sample spans around 680,000 distinct CDR3 sequences, approximately 17% being singletons. CDR1 and CDR2 (germline): DFQATT, SNEGSKA (reference sequence). Trimming stripped 4 bases from V and 0 bases from J, with 10 bases between. The length of the CDR3 is 13 residues.

This clonotype was obtained from a human donor who donated a stem cell graft to a child with acute myeloid leukemia. The V gene is TRBV20-1, the J gene TRBJ2-7, with unresolved D. Sequenced here: PBMCs from the stem cell graft donor, sampled from the stem cell graft. This chain's CDR3 is CSAKGLVSYEQYF. CDR3 nucleotide sequence: TGCAGTGCTAAAGGGTTAGTCTCCTACGAGCAGTACTTC.